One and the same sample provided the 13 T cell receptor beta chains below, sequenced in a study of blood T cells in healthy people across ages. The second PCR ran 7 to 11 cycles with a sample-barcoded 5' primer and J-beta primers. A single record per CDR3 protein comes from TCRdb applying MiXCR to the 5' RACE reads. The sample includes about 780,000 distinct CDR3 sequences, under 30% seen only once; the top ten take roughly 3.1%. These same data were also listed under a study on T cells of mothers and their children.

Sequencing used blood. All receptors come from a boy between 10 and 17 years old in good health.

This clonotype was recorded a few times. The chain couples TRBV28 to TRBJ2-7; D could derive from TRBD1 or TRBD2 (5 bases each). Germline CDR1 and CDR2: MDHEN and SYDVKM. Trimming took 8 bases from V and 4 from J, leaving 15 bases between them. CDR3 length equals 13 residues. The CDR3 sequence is CASSRGREYEQYF. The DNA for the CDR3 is TGTGCCAGCTCTAGGGGCAGGGAGTACGAGCAGTACTTC.

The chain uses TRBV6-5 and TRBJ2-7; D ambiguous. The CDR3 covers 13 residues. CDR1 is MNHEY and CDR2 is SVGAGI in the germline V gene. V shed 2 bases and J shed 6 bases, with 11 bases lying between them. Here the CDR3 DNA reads TGTGCCAGCAGTTACACTCCGTCGTCCGAGCAGTACTTC. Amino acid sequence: CASSYTPSSEQYF.

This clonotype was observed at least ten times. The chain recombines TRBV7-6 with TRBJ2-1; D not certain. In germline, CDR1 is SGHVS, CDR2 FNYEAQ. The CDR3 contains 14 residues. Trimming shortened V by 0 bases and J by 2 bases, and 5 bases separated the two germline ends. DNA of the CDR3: TGTGCCAGCAGCTTAGCAGGGACCTACAATGAGCAGTTCTTC. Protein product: CASSLAGTYNEQFF.

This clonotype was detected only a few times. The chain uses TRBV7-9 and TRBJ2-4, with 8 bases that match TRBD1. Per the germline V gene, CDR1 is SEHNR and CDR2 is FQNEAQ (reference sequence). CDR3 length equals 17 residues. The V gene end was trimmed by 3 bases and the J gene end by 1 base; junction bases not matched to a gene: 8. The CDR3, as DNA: TGTGCCAGCAGCTTTACGCAGGGGGCGCCGGCCAAAAACATTCAGTACTTC. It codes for CASSFTQGAPAKNIQYF.

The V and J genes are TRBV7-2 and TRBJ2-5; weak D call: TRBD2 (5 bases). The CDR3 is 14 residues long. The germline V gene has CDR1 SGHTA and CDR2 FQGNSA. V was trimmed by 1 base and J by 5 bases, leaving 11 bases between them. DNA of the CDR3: TGTGCCAGCAGCTTAGTTGGCGGGCTTGAGACCCAGTACTTC. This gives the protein CASSLVGGLETQYF.

CDR3 sequence reads: CASSQEGTGRNPYYGYTF. The CDR3 DNA follows: TGTGCCAGCAGCCAAGAAGGGACAGGGCGAAACCCCTATTATGGCTACACCTTC. This chain joins TRBV4-2 and TRBJ1-2, with 9 bases matching TRBD1. Trimming took 0 bases from V and 5 from J; bases not matched to a gene: 13. Germline lookup yields CDR1 LGHNA and CDR2 YNFKEQ. The CDR3 runs to 18 residues.

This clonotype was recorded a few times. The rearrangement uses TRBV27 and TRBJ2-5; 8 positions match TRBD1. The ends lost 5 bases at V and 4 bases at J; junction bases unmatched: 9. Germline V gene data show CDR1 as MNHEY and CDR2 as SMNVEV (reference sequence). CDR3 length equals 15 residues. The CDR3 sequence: CASSPVTGEIETQYF. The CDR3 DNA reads TGTGCCAGCAGTCCGGTGACAGGGGAGATAGAGACCCAGTACTTC.

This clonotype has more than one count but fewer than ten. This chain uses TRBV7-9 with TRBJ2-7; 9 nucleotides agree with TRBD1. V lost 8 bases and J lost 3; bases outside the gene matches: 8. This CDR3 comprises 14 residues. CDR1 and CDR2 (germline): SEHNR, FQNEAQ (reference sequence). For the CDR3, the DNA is TGTGCCAGCGGAGCAGGGACAGGGTTCTACGAGCAGTACTTC. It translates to CASGAGTGFYEQYF. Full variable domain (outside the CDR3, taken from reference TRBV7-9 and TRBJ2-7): DTGVSQNPRHKITKRGQNVTFRCDPISEHNRLYWYRQTLGQGPEFLTYFQNEAQLEKSRLLSDRFSAERPKGSFSTLEIQRTEQGDSAMYLCASGAGTGFYEQYFGPGTRLTVT.

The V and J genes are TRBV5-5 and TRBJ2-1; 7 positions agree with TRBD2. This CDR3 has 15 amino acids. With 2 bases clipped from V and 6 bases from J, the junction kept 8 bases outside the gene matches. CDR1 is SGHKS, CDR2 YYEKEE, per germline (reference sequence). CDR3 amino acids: CASSFGIAGPNEQFF. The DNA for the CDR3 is TGTGCCAGCAGCTTTGGGATAGCGGGTCCCAATGAGCAGTTCTTC.

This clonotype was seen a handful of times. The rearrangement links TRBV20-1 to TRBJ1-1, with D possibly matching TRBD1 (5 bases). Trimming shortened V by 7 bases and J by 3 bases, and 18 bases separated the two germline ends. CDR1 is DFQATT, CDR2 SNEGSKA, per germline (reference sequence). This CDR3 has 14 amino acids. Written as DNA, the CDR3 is TGCAGTGTCACACCGGGGGATCGTGACACTGAAGCTTTCTTT. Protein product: CSVTPGDRDTEAFF.

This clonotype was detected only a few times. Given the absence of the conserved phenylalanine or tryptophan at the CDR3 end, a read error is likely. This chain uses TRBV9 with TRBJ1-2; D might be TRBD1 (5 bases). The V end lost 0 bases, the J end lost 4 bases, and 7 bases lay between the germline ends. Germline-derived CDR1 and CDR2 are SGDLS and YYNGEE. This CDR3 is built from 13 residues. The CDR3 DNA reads TGTGCCAGCAGCGTAGGCCAGGGCTATGGCTACACCCTC. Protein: CASSVGQGYGYTL.

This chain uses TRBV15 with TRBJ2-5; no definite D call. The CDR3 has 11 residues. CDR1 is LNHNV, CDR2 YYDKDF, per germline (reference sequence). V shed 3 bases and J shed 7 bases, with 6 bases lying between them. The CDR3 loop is CATSSSVTQYF. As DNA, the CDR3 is TGTGCCACCAGCAGTAGTGTGACCCAGTACTTC. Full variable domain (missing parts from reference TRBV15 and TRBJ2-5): DAMVIQNPRYQVTQFGKPVTLSCSQTLNHNVMYWYQQKSSQAPKLLFHYYDKDFNNEADTPDNFQSRRPNTSFCFLDIRSPGLGDTAMYLCATSSSVTQYFGPGTRLLVL.

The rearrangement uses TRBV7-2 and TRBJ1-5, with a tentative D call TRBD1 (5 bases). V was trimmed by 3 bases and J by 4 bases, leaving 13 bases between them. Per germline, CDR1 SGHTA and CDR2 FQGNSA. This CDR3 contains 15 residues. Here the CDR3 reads CASSFFGGRNQPQHF. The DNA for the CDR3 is TGTGCCAGCAGCTTCTTCGGGGGTCGAAATCAGCCCCAGCATTTT.